This is a list of T cell receptor beta chains from one sample in a study of cytomegalovirus exposure and HLA in healthy donors. The data were produced by immunoSEQ multiplex PCR, yet TCRdb's version contains in-frame clones alone and is incomplete. The sample has 55,000 to 70,000 clones; 80% to 95% are singletons. Sequencing was performed on PBMCs. These receptor sequences come from a man younger than 30 in good health and CMV-seropositive. Both conserved end residues are part of each CDR3. D genes are given only for firm matches. Only part of the rows carry a size: once, few, many, or a class if the clone is expanded.

CDR3 DNA: TGTGCCAGCAGCTCAGGGGAGACCCAGTACTTC
CDR3 protein: CASSSGETQYF
clone size: NA
D gene: NA
V gene: TRBV5-6
CDR3 length: 11
J gene: TRBJ2-5

CDR3 DNA: TGTGCCAGCAGCATCTTGACTAGCCCTCGGGGGACCGGGGAGCTGTTTTTT
CDR3 protein: CASSILTSPRGTGELFF
clone size: NA
D gene: TRBD2
V gene: TRBV7-8
CDR3 length: 17
J gene: TRBJ2-2

CDR3 DNA: TGTGCCAGCAGCCGGACAGGGGTCTACGAGCAGTACTTC
CDR3 protein: CASSRTGVYEQYF
clone size: NA
D gene: TRBD1
V gene: TRBV14
CDR3 length: 13
J gene: TRBJ2-7

CDR3 DNA: TGCGCCAGCAGGGAAGGGGGCAATACGCAGTATTTT
CDR3 protein: CASREGGNTQYF
clone size: NA
D gene: TRBD1
V gene: TRBV5-1
CDR3 length: 12
J gene: TRBJ2-3

CDR3 DNA: TGCGCCAGCAGCCAACAGGGAGGGTACGAGCAGTACTTC
CDR3 protein: CASSQQGGYEQYF
clone size: NA
D gene: TRBD2
V gene: TRBV4-1
CDR3 length: 13
J gene: TRBJ2-7

CDR3 DNA: TGTGCCAGCAGCCCCTACAGGGTGGCCGGGGAGCTGTTTTTT
CDR3 protein: CASSPYRVAGELFF
clone size: NA
D gene: NA
V gene: TRBV6-5
CDR3 length: 14
J gene: TRBJ2-2

CDR3 DNA: TGTGCCAGCGAGGGCGGGCTTTGGGAGACCCAGTACTTC
CDR3 protein: CASEGGLWETQYF
clone size: NA
D gene: NA
V gene: TRBV6-1
CDR3 length: 13
J gene: TRBJ2-5

CDR3 DNA: TGTGCCAGCAGTTACGGGACTAGCGGGATCGAGCAGTACTTC
CDR3 protein: CASSYGTSGIEQYF
clone size: NA
D gene: TRBD2
V gene: TRBV28
CDR3 length: 14
J gene: TRBJ2-7

CDR3 DNA: TGTGCCAGCAGCCCGGGAGGGGGGGAGACCCAGTACTTC
CDR3 protein: CASSPGGGETQYF
clone size: NA
D gene: TRBD2
V gene: TRBV27
CDR3 length: 13
J gene: TRBJ2-5

CDR3 DNA: TGTGCCAGCTCCCCTTTAGAGAACGAGCAGTACTTC
CDR3 protein: CASSPLENEQYF
clone size: NA
D gene: NA
V gene: TRBV18
CDR3 length: 12
J gene: TRBJ2-7

CDR3 DNA: TGTGCCACCAAAGTAGGGGAAGGGTTGAATACGCAGTATTTT
CDR3 protein: CATKVGEGLNTQYF
clone size: NA
D gene: NA
V gene: TRBV6-1
CDR3 length: 14
J gene: TRBJ2-3

CDR3 DNA: TGTGCCAGCAGTCTGGGGGGGTCCAACTACGAGCAGTACTTC
CDR3 protein: CASSLGGSNYEQYF
clone size: NA
D gene: TRBD2
V gene: TRBV5-6
CDR3 length: 14
J gene: TRBJ2-7

CDR3 DNA: TGTGCCAGTAACCCGGACTCGACTTATGGCTACACCTTC
CDR3 protein: CASNPDSTYGYTF
clone size: NA
D gene: NA
V gene: TRBV5-6
CDR3 length: 13
J gene: TRBJ1-2

CDR3 DNA: TGTGCCAGCAGTTTAGGGGACTTGGGGGGCACAGATACGCAGTATTTT
CDR3 protein: CASSLGDLGGTDTQYF
clone size: NA
D gene: NA
V gene: TRBV27
CDR3 length: 16
J gene: TRBJ2-3

CDR3 DNA: TGCGCCAGCAGCTTTGGACAGTCCACCGGGGAGCTGTTTTTT
CDR3 protein: CASSFGQSTGELFF
clone size: NA
D gene: NA
V gene: TRBV5-1
CDR3 length: 14
J gene: TRBJ2-2

CDR3 DNA: TGTGCCAGCAGCAAGGTGGACAGGGCCCACGAGCAGTACTTC
CDR3 protein: CASSKVDRAHEQYF
clone size: NA
D gene: TRBD1
V gene: TRBV6-5
CDR3 length: 14
J gene: TRBJ2-7

CDR3 DNA: TGTGCCAGCAGTTCGTACAGGGGGCAGAGGGAGACCCAGTACTTC
CDR3 protein: CASSSYRGQRETQYF
clone size: NA
D gene: TRBD1
V gene: TRBV28
CDR3 length: 15
J gene: TRBJ2-5

CDR3 DNA: TGTGCCAGCAGCTTCCAACAGGGTTACCAAGAGACCCAGTACTTC
CDR3 protein: CASSFQQGYQETQYF
clone size: NA
D gene: NA
V gene: TRBV7-8
CDR3 length: 15
J gene: TRBJ2-5

CDR3 DNA: TGTGCCAGCAGCTTCGAACCGGGGAACTATGGCTACACCTTC
CDR3 protein: CASSFEPGNYGYTF
clone size: NA
D gene: NA
V gene: TRBV11-2
CDR3 length: 14
J gene: TRBJ1-2

CDR3 DNA: TGTGCCAGCAGCCTAGAAGTGAACACTGAAGCTTTCTTT
CDR3 protein: CASSLEVNTEAFF
clone size: NA
D gene: NA
V gene: TRBV7-3
CDR3 length: 13
J gene: TRBJ1-1

CDR3 DNA: TGTGCCAGCAGTTTAGCCGGGGGGCGAGGAGCGAATGAAAAACTGTTTTTT
CDR3 protein: CASSLAGGRGANEKLFF
clone size: NA
D gene: NA
V gene: TRBV28
CDR3 length: 17
J gene: TRBJ1-4

CDR3 DNA: TGTGCCAGCAGCCTCCCCGGGACAGGCTATGGCTACACCTTC
CDR3 protein: CASSLPGTGYGYTF
clone size: once
D gene: TRBD1
V gene: TRBV28
CDR3 length: 14
J gene: TRBJ1-2

CDR3 DNA: TGCGCCAGCAGCTTGGTAGCCGCGGAGCAGTACTTC
CDR3 protein: CASSLVAAEQYF
clone size: few
D gene: NA
V gene: TRBV5-1
CDR3 length: 12
J gene: TRBJ2-7

CDR3 DNA: TGTGCCAGCAGTCTCATCCGGGAGGCCTACGAGCAGTACTTC
CDR3 protein: CASSLIREAYEQYF
clone size: few
D gene: TRBD2
V gene: TRBV28
CDR3 length: 14
J gene: TRBJ2-7

CDR3 DNA: TGCGCCAGCAGCCCCACCGGGGGAGCTAACTATGGCTACACCTTC
CDR3 protein: CASSPTGGANYGYTF
clone size: NA
D gene: NA
V gene: TRBV5-1
CDR3 length: 15
J gene: TRBJ1-2

CDR3 DNA: TGTGCCAGCATTGGACAGGGAGTCTACAATGAGCAGTTCTTC
CDR3 protein: CASIGQGVYNEQFF
clone size: once
D gene: TRBD1
V gene: TRBV6-6
CDR3 length: 14
J gene: TRBJ2-1

CDR3 DNA: TGTGCCAGCAGCGGGACAGGGAACACCGGGGAGCTGTTTTTT
CDR3 protein: CASSGTGNTGELFF
clone size: once
D gene: TRBD1
V gene: TRBV4-2
CDR3 length: 14
J gene: TRBJ2-2

CDR3 DNA: TGTGCCAGCAGCGTTGGTCGAGCCTTATCCTACGAGCAGTACTTC
CDR3 protein: CASSVGRALSYEQYF
clone size: NA
D gene: NA
V gene: TRBV9
CDR3 length: 15
J gene: TRBJ2-7

CDR3 DNA: TGTGCCAGCAGTTGGCGGGGAAAAGGGCAGGACAATCAGCCCCAGCATTTT
CDR3 protein: CASSWRGKGQDNQPQHF
clone size: few
D gene: NA
V gene: TRBV28
CDR3 length: 17
J gene: TRBJ1-5

CDR3 DNA: TGTGCCAGCAGCTCCCGGGAGTACACCGGGGAGCTGTTTTTT
CDR3 protein: CASSSREYTGELFF
clone size: NA
D gene: NA
V gene: TRBV11-2
CDR3 length: 14
J gene: TRBJ2-2

CDR3 DNA: TGTGCCAGCAGCGGCCTGAGGGAGCAGTACTTC
CDR3 protein: CASSGLREQYF
clone size: NA
D gene: NA
V gene: TRBV28
CDR3 length: 11
J gene: TRBJ2-5

CDR3 DNA: TGCGCCAGCACCCGGACTAGCGGACGAAATAACAATGAGCAGTTCTTC
CDR3 protein: CASTRTSGRNNNEQFF
clone size: NA
D gene: TRBD2
V gene: TRBV10-2
CDR3 length: 16
J gene: TRBJ2-1

CDR3 DNA: TGTGCCAGCGTACAGGGAAACACCGGGGAGCTGTTTTTT
CDR3 protein: CASVQGNTGELFF
clone size: NA
D gene: NA
V gene: TRBV28
CDR3 length: 13
J gene: TRBJ2-2

CDR3 DNA: TGTGCCAGCAGTCCCCCACGCGGGGGGCAGGATGAAAAACTGTTTTTT
CDR3 protein: CASSPPRGGQDEKLFF
clone size: once
D gene: NA
V gene: TRBV28
CDR3 length: 16
J gene: TRBJ1-4

CDR3 DNA: TGTGCCAGTAGTATAAGGGACAGGCAAGAGACCCAGTACTTC
CDR3 protein: CASSIRDRQETQYF
clone size: NA
D gene: TRBD1
V gene: TRBV19
CDR3 length: 14
J gene: TRBJ2-5

CDR3 DNA: TGCGCCAGCAGCCCGGGACAGGGGGCGCGCACAGATACGCAGTATTTT
CDR3 protein: CASSPGQGARTDTQYF
clone size: NA
D gene: TRBD1
V gene: TRBV5-1
CDR3 length: 16
J gene: TRBJ2-3

CDR3 DNA: TGTGCCAGCAGCTCTAGACAGGGGGCTCAGCCCCAGCATTTT
CDR3 protein: CASSSRQGAQPQHF
clone size: NA
D gene: TRBD1
V gene: TRBV27
CDR3 length: 14
J gene: TRBJ1-5

CDR3 DNA: TGTGCCAGCAGTCTTCCAACCAGGACAGTTTTCAGATCCTACGAGCAGTACTTC
CDR3 protein: CASSLPTRTVFRSYEQYF
clone size: NA
D gene: NA
V gene: TRBV28
CDR3 length: 18
J gene: TRBJ2-7

CDR3 DNA: TGTGCCAGCAGTTTACCCTCTAGCGGGGCCCAAGAGACCCAGTACTTC
CDR3 protein: CASSLPSSGAQETQYF
clone size: NA
D gene: TRBD2
V gene: TRBV28
CDR3 length: 16
J gene: TRBJ2-5

CDR3 DNA: TGTGCCAGCAGCCGATTAGCGGGTCCCCCCTACGAGCAGTACTTC
CDR3 protein: CASSRLAGPPYEQYF
clone size: NA
D gene: TRBD2
V gene: TRBV7-3
CDR3 length: 15
J gene: TRBJ2-7

CDR3 DNA: TGTGCCAGCGGGGACAGGGACACCGGGGAGCTGTTTTTT
CDR3 protein: CASGDRDTGELFF
clone size: few
D gene: TRBD1
V gene: TRBV6-4
CDR3 length: 13
J gene: TRBJ2-2

CDR3 DNA: TGTGCCAGCAGCTTAGGTGGACAGGGGTATTACGAGCAGTACTTC
CDR3 protein: CASSLGGQGYYEQYF
clone size: NA
D gene: TRBD1
V gene: TRBV7-9
CDR3 length: 15
J gene: TRBJ2-7

CDR3 DNA: TGTGCCAGCAGTGCAAGGTCTAGCGGGTCCTACGAGCAGTACTTC
CDR3 protein: CASSARSSGSYEQYF
clone size: NA
D gene: TRBD2
V gene: TRBV6-1
CDR3 length: 15
J gene: TRBJ2-7

CDR3 DNA: TGTGCCAGCGTGGAGGGACAGGGGGACACTGAAGCTTTCTTT
CDR3 protein: CASVEGQGDTEAFF
clone size: NA
D gene: TRBD1
V gene: TRBV6-1
CDR3 length: 14
J gene: TRBJ1-1

CDR3 DNA: TGTGCCAGCAGTGACGGACAGGAAGAGACAGATACGCAGTGTTTT
CDR3 protein: CASSDGQEETDTQCF
clone size: once
D gene: TRBD1
V gene: TRBV6-4
CDR3 length: 15
J gene: TRBJ2-3

CDR3 DNA: TGTGCCAGTAGTATTCGACAGGGACTGAGTGAAGCTTTCTTT
CDR3 protein: CASSIRQGLSEAFF
clone size: NA
D gene: TRBD1
V gene: TRBV19
CDR3 length: 14
J gene: TRBJ1-1

CDR3 DNA: TGTGCCAGTAGTATGATTGCGGGAGTGACAGATACGCAGTATTTT
CDR3 protein: CASSMIAGVTDTQYF
clone size: once
D gene: TRBD2
V gene: TRBV19
CDR3 length: 15
J gene: TRBJ2-3

CDR3 DNA: TGTGCCAGCAGCCGAGTCGGACAGGGTTTCTACGAGCAGTACTTC
CDR3 protein: CASSRVGQGFYEQYF
clone size: NA
D gene: TRBD1
V gene: TRBV4-2
CDR3 length: 15
J gene: TRBJ2-7

CDR3 DNA: TGTGCCAGCTCAGAACTAGCGGAAGGATACAATGAGCAGTTCTTC
CDR3 protein: CASSELAEGYNEQFF
clone size: NA
D gene: TRBD2
V gene: TRBV6-4
CDR3 length: 15
J gene: TRBJ2-1

CDR3 DNA: TGTGCCAGCAGTTTAGGGCCCCCCTACGAGCAGTACTTC
CDR3 protein: CASSLGPPYEQYF
clone size: NA
D gene: NA
V gene: TRBV27
CDR3 length: 13
J gene: TRBJ2-7

CDR3 DNA: TGTGCCAGCAGCTTAATGTCAGGCTCCTATGGCTACACCTTC
CDR3 protein: CASSLMSGSYGYTF
clone size: NA
D gene: NA
V gene: TRBV7-9
CDR3 length: 14
J gene: TRBJ1-2

CDR3 DNA: TGTGCCAGCAGGGAACTTGGGCGAGAGACCCAGTACTTC
CDR3 protein: CASRELGRETQYF
clone size: NA
D gene: NA
V gene: TRBV27
CDR3 length: 13
J gene: TRBJ2-5

CDR3 DNA: TGTGCCAGCAGCCAAGATAGACTAGCGGGAGAATTTGAGGGCACAGATACGCAGTATTTT
CDR3 protein: CASSQDRLAGEFEGTDTQYF
clone size: NA
D gene: TRBD2
V gene: TRBV4-2
CDR3 length: 20
J gene: TRBJ2-3

CDR3 DNA: TGTGCCAGCAGTCCTGGACTAGCGGACACAGATACGCAGTATTTT
CDR3 protein: CASSPGLADTDTQYF
clone size: NA
D gene: TRBD2
V gene: TRBV2
CDR3 length: 15
J gene: TRBJ2-3

CDR3 DNA: TGTGCCAGCAGTGTCGGGACTAGCGGGGGCACAGATACGCAGTATTTT
CDR3 protein: CASSVGTSGGTDTQYF
clone size: many
D gene: TRBD2
V gene: TRBV6-4
CDR3 length: 16
J gene: TRBJ2-3